This TCR beta chain appears in the sequencing data of a study of cytomegalovirus exposure and HLA in healthy donors. Study context: HLA-typed donors contributed 65 million to 85 million unique TCRs, which were held in an early data release. Caucasian-associated ancestry cluster membership applied to under 85% of a few hundred genotyped donors. General study findings and limits: Across all donors, roughly uniform sequencing depth was an assumption of the presence/absence analyses.

In the case of this clone: What it binds is not known.

Primers for the PCR totalled 60 Vbeta and 13 Jbeta. The table came from immunoSEQ multiplex PCR; TCRdb's copy has only in-frame clones and leaves some out. The listing contains tens of thousands of clones. The CDR3 consists of 14 residues. V was trimmed by 3 bases and J by 3 bases, leaving 13 bases between them. In germline, CDR1 is SQVTM, CDR2 ANQGSEA. The receptor was isolated from a young woman in good health and CMV-seropositive. The specimen sequenced was PBMCs. This chain links TRBV29-1 with TRBJ2-3, with D possibly being TRBD2 (5 bases). This CDR3 reads CSVDGNAGTDTQYF. In nucleotides, the CDR3 is TGCAGCGTTGACGGGAACGCCGGAACAGATACGCAGTATTTT.